The 15 T cell receptor beta chains presented below share a single source sample, sequenced in a study of T cell responses to AZD1222 COVID-19 vaccine. Libraries were prepared by immunoSEQ multiplex PCR; TCRdb keeps only in-frame clonotypes and omits some of them. The profile shows approximately 100,000 clones, about 91% of them singletons. This specimen consisted of peripheral blood, obtained on day 0 of AZD1222 vaccination. The receptor set was obtained from an adult in good health.

The chain combines TRBV29-1 with TRBJ2-7, with D perhaps matching TRBD1 (6 bases). With 4 bases removed from V and 7 bases from J, the gap between germline ends came to 17 bases. The CDR3 spans 13 residues. Germline V CDR1 and CDR2: SQVTM, ANQGSEA. CDR3 amino acids: CSVGGQGALEQYF. The CDR3 nucleotides read TGCAGCGTTGGGGGGCAGGGCGCGTTGGAGCAGTACTTC.

This clone appeared once. The chain recombines TRBV5-4 with TRBJ1-1; a weak D match, TRBD1 (5 bases). The CDR3 runs 15 residues. Trimming shortened V by 4 bases and J by 4 bases, and 17 bases separated the two germline ends. The germline V gene encodes CDR1 SGHNT and CDR2 YYREEE (reference sequence). The CDR3 here is CASSHGAARGTEAFF. The DNA for the CDR3 is TGTGCCAGCAGCCATGGGGCAGCTCGGGGCACTGAAGCTTTCTTT.

V usage is TRBV11-2 and J usage is TRBJ2-1; 16 bases agree with TRBD2. This CDR3 spans 16 amino acids. J lost 8 bases, V lost 5 bases, and 6 bases had no gene match. Germline values: CDR1 SGHAT, CDR2 FQNNGV. CDR3 bases: TGTGCCAGCAGCCAAGGGACTAGCGGGAGGGCCGATGAGCAGTTCTTC. Protein sequence: CASSQGTSGRADEQFF. Full variable domain (missing parts from reference TRBV11-2 and TRBJ2-1): EAGVAQSPRYKIIEKRQSVAFWCNPISGHATLYWYQQILGQGPKLLIQFQNNGVVDDSQLPKDRFSAERLKGVDSTLKIQPAKLEDSAVYLCASSQGTSGRADEQFFGPGTRLTVL.

This chain joins TRBV29-1 and TRBJ2-1; maybe TRBD2 (6 bases). Germline CDR1 and CDR2: SQVTM and ANQGSEA. There are 18 residues in the CDR3. V was pared by 0 bases and J by 4 bases, with 22 bases between. CDR3 residues: CSVEDPGGKEGSYNEQFF. CDR3 in DNA: TGCAGCGTTGAAGATCCGGGTGGGAAGGAGGGGTCATACAATGAGCAGTTCTTC.

This rearrangement joins TRBV19 to TRBJ2-1; perhaps TRBD2 as D (6 bases). V was pared by 5 bases and J by 4 bases, with 15 bases between. The CDR3 is 15 residues long. Germline assignment: CDR1 LNHDA and CDR2 SQIVND (reference sequence). CDR3 bases: TGTGCCAGTAGTCTCATTTGGGGGGTTTACAATGAGCAGTTCTTC. This translates into CASSLIWGVYNEQFF.

The V and J genes are TRBV5-5 and TRBJ2-7; TRBD1 agrees at 8 bases. Germline V gene sequence: CDR1 SGHKS, CDR2 YYEKEE (reference sequence). This CDR3 is 13 amino acids long. V was pared by 7 bases and J by 0 bases, with 3 bases of the junction left unmatched. CDR3 DNA: TGTGCCAGCGGCGGACAGGGCTCCTACGAGCAGTACTTC. Encoded protein: CASGGQGSYEQYF. Looking up the rest from reference TRBV5-5 and TRBJ2-7 gives the full variable domain: DAGVTQSPTHLIKTRGQQVTLRCSPISGHKSVSWYQQVLGQGPQFIFQYYEKEERGRGNFPDRFSARQFPNYSSELNVNALLLGDSALYLCASGGQGSYEQYFGPGTRLTVT.

The chain recombines TRBV30 with TRBJ1-6; unclear D gene. CDR1 GTSNPN and CDR2 SVGIG come from the germline V gene (reference sequence). CDR3 length equals 13 residues. Trimming cost V 3 bases and J 8 bases, with 11 bases left between them. The chain's CDR3 is CAWRTENDSPLHF. The CDR3 nucleotides are TGTGCCTGGAGGACGGAGAACGATTCACCCCTCCACTTT.

This clone was observed a few times. V is TRBV5-1 and J is TRBJ1-3; a possible D gene is TRBD1 (6 bases). The CDR3 runs 16 residues. Germline-derived CDR1 and CDR2 are SGHRS and YFSETQ. V dropped 4 bases and J dropped 0 bases, with 14 bases sitting between them. The CDR3 spells CASSEAQGPSGNTIYF. The CDR3 bases are TGCGCCAGCAGCGAAGCACAGGGACCCTCTGGAAACACCATATATTTT.

This chain connects TRBV29-1 to TRBJ1-5; 7 bases agree with TRBD1. Germline V gives CDR1 SQVTM, CDR2 ANQGSEA. CDR3 length: 15 residues. V gave up 0 bases and J gave up 2 bases; unmatched junction bases: 4. CDR3 loop: CSVEDSGTGNQPQHF. The CDR3, as DNA: TGCAGCGTTGAAGATAGTGGGACAGGCAATCAGCCCCAGCATTTT.

V usage is TRBV27 and J usage is TRBJ2-2; the D gene is possibly TRBD1 (6 bases). CDR3 length equals 15 residues. Trimming took 0 bases from V and 2 from J, leaving 7 bases between them. In germline, CDR1 is MNHEY, CDR2 SMNVEV (reference sequence). CDR3 coding DNA: TGTGCCAGCAGTTTATCAGGGACAAACACCGGGGAGCTGTTTTTT. This encodes CASSLSGTNTGELFF.

The chain recombines TRBV19 with TRBJ2-2; 9 nucleotides match TRBD2. In germline, CDR1 is LNHDA, CDR2 SQIVND (reference sequence). V lost 7 bases to trimming and J lost 3 bases; unmatched junction nucleotides: 12. The CDR3 is 17 residues long. The CDR3 reads CASKGSSGTSYTGELFF. The CDR3 bases are TGTGCCAGTAAGGGGTCTAGCGGGACTTCGTACACCGGGGAGCTGTTTTTT.

V gene TRBV2 combines with J gene TRBJ2-7, with 8 bases matching TRBD2. There are 15 residues in the CDR3. Germline loops: CDR1 SNHLY, CDR2 FYNNEI. With V trimmed by 6 bases and J by 0 bases, 7 bases remained unmatched. The CDR3 protein is CASSALADYSYEQYF. The CDR3 nucleotides are TGTGCCAGCAGCGCACTAGCGGACTACTCCTACGAGCAGTACTTC.

The chain joins TRBV28 to TRBJ2-7; the D gene is possibly TRBD1 (6 bases). The germline V gene encodes CDR1 MDHEN and CDR2 SYDVKM. With 8 bases removed from V and 4 bases from J, the gap between germline ends came to 12 bases. The length of the CDR3 is 12 residues. CDR3 protein: CASAYRDYEQYF. The DNA of the CDR3 is TGTGCCAGCGCCTACAGGGATTACGAGCAGTACTTC. Supplemented by reference TRBV28 and TRBJ2-7, the full variable domain reads DVKVTQSSRYLVKRTGEKVFLECVQDMDHENMFWYRQDPGLGLRLIYFSYDVKMKEKGDIPEGYSVSREKKERFSLILESASTNQTSMYLCASAYRDYEQYFGPGTRLTVT.

V gene TRBV27 combines with J gene TRBJ1-2, with 7 positions matching TRBD1. Germline V gene data show CDR1 as MNHEY and CDR2 as SMNVEV (reference sequence). There are 14 residues in the CDR3. V gave up 4 bases and J gave up 5 bases; unmatched junction bases: 7. CDR3 region: CASSSADRKYGYTF. CDR3 nucleotides: TGTGCCAGCAGTTCCGCGGACAGGAAATATGGCTACACCTTC.

V gene TRBV4-1 combines with J gene TRBJ2-7; D unclear. V lost 1 base and J lost 3, with 13 bases in between. CDR1 MGHRA and CDR2 YSYEKL come from the germline V gene. This CDR3 has 15 amino acids. The CDR3 coding sequence is TGCGCCAGCAGCCAAGGCGAAGGATCCGTCTACGAGCAGTACTTC. Translating gives CASSQGEGSVYEQYF.